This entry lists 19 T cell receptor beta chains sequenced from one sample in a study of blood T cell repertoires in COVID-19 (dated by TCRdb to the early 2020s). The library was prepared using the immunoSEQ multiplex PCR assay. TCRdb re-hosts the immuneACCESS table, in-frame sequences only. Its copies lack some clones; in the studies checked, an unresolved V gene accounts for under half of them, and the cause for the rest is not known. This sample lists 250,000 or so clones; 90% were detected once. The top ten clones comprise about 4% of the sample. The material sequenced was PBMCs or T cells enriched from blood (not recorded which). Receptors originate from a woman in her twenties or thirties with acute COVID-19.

CDR3 coding DNA: TGTGCCACCCAGGGGGGTGTGAGAGAGACCCAGTACTTC. This codes for CATQGGVRETQYF. The V call is TRBV6-5, the J call TRBJ2-5; perhaps TRBD1 as D (7 bases). Trimming removed 10 bases from V and 4 bases from J, with 16 bases in between. The length of the CDR3 is 13 residues. CDR1 and CDR2 (germline): MNHEY, SVGAGI.

The chain's CDR3 is CSASLGTSSGEQYF. CDR3 nucleotide sequence: TGCAGTGCTAGTTTGGGGACTAGCTCGGGCGAGCAGTACTTC. The chain employs TRBV20-1 and TRBJ2-7, with TRBD2 matching over 9 bases. Germline V gives CDR1 DFQATT, CDR2 SNEGSKA (reference sequence). J was trimmed by 6 bases and V by 3 bases; bases with no gene match: 9. This CDR3 contains 14 residues.

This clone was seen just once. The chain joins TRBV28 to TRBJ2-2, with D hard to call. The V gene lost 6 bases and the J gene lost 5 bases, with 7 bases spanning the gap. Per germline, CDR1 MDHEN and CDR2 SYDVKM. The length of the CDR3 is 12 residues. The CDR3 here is CASREFTGELFF. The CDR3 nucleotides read TGTGCCAGCAGGGAGTTTACCGGGGAGCTGTTTTTT.

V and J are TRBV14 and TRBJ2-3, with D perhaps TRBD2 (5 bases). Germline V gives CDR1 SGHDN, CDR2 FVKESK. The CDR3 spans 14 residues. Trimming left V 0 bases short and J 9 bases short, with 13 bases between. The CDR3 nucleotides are TGTGCCAGCAGCCAAGAAGGCTACTGGGAGACGCAGTATTTT. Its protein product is CASSQEGYWETQYF. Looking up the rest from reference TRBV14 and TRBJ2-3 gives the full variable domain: EAGVTQFPSHSVIEKGQTVTLRCDPISGHDNLYWYRRVMGKEIKFLLHFVKESKQDESGMPNNRFLAERTGGTYSTLKVQPAELEDSGVYFCASSQEGYWETQYFGPGTRLTVL.

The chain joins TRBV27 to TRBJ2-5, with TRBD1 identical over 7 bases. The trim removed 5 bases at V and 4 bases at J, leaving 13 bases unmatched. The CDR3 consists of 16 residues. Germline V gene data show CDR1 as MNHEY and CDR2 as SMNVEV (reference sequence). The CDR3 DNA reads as TGTGCCAGCAGTCTAAAGACAGGGTTCGTAGGAGAGACCCAGTACTTC. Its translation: CASSLKTGFVGETQYF.

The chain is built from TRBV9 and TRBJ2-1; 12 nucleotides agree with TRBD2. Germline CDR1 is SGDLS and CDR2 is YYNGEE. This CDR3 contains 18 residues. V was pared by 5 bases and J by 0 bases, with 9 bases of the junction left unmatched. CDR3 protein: CASRSGTSGSSSYNEQFF. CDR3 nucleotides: TGTGCCAGCAGATCCGGGACTAGCGGGTCGAGCTCCTACAATGAGCAGTTCTTC.

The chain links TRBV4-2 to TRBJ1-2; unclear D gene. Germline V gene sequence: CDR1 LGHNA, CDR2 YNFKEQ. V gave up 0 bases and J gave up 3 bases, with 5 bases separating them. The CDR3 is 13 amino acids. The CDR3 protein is CASSQERDYGYTF. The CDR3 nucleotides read TGTGCCAGCAGCCAAGAACGGGACTATGGCTACACCTTC.

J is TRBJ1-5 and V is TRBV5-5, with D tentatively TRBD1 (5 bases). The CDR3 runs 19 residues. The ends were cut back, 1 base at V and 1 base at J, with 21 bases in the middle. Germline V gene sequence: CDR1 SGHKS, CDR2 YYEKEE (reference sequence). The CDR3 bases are TGTGCCAGCAGCTTGTACTGGATCGGTGGGGCTCGGAGCAATCAGCCCCAGCATTTT. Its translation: CASSLYWIGGARSNQPQHF.

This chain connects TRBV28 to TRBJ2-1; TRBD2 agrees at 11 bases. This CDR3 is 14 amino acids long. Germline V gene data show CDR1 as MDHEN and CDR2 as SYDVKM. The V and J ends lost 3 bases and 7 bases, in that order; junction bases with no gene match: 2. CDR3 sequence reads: CASSLTSGNNEQFF. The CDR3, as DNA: TGTGCCAGCAGTTTGACTAGCGGGAATAATGAGCAGTTCTTC. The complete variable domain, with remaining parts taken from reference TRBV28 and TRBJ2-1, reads DVKVTQSSRYLVKRTGEKVFLECVQDMDHENMFWYRQDPGLGLRLIYFSYDVKMKEKGDIPEGYSVSREKKERFSLILESASTNQTSMYLCASSLTSGNNEQFFGPGTRLTVL.

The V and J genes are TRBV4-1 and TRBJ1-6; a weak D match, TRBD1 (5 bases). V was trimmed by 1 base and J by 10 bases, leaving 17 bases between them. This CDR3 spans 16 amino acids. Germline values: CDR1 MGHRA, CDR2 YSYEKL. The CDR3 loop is CASSQVRQTNGSPLHF. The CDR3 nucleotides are TGCGCCAGCAGCCAAGTAAGACAGACGAATGGCTCACCCCTCCACTTT.

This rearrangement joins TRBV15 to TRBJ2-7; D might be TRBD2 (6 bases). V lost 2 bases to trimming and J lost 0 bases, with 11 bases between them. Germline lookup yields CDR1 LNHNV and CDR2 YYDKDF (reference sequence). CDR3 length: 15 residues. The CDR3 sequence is CATSRSEGSSYEQYF. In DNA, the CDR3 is TGTGCCACCAGCAGATCGGAGGGGAGCTCCTACGAGCAGTACTTC. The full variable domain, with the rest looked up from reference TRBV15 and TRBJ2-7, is DAMVIQNPRYQVTQFGKPVTLSCSQTLNHNVMYWYQQKSSQAPKLLFHYYDKDFNNEADTPDNFQSRRPNTSFCFLDIRSPGLGDTAMYLCATSRSEGSSYEQYFGPGTRLTVT.

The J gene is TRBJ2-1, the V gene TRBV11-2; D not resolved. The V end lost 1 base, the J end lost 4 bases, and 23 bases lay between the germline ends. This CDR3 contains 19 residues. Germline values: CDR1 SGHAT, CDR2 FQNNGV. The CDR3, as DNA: TGTGCCAGCAGCTTAGGATTCATGGATCGGCGAGACAATTACAATGAGCAGTTCTTC. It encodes CASSLGFMDRRDNYNEQFF.

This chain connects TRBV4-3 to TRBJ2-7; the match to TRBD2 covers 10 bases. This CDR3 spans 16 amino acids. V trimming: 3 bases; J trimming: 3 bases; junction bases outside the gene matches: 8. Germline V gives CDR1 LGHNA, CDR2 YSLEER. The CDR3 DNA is TGCGCCAGCAGCCAGATATGGGCTAGCGGGAGCTACGAGCAGTACTTC. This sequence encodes CASSQIWASGSYEQYF.

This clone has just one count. The CDR3 region has the DNA TGCGCCAGCAGCTTGGGACAGACTGGAAACACCATATATTTT. Its protein is CASSLGQTGNTIYF. The chain carries TRBV5-1 and TRBJ1-3; a weak D match, TRBD1 (5 bases). The V gene lost 0 bases and the J gene lost 2 bases, with 6 bases spanning the gap. Germline V lookup: CDR1 SGHRS, CDR2 YFSETQ. The CDR3 consists of 14 residues.

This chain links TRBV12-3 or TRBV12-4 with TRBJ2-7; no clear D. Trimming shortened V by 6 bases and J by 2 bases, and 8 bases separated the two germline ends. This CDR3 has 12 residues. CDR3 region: CASSLTAYEQYF. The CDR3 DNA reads TGTGCCAGCAGCCTAACTGCCTACGAGCAGTACTTC.

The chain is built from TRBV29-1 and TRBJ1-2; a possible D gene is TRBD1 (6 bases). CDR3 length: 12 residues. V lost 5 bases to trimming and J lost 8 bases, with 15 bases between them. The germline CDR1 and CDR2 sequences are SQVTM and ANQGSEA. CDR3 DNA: TGCAGCGTTCCAAAACCAGGGGACGGCTACACCTTC. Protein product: CSVPKPGDGYTF.

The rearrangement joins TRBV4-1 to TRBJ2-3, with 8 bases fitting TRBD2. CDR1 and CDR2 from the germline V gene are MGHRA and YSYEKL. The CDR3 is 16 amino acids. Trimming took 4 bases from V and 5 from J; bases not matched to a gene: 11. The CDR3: CASSRPPAGDVDTQYF. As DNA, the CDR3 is TGCGCCAGCAGCCGCCCCCCAGCGGGGGATGTAGATACGCAGTATTTT.

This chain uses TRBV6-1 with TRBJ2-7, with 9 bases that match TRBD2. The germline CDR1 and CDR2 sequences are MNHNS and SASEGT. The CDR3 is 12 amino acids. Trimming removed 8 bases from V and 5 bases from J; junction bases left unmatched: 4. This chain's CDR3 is CASGTSTDEQYF. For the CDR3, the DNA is TGTGCCAGCGGGACTAGCACCGACGAGCAGTACTTC.

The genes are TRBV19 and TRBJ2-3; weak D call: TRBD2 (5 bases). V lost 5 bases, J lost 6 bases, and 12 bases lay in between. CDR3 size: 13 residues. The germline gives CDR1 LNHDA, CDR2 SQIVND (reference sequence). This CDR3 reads CASSWRAEDTQYF. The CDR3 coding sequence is TGTGCCAGTAGTTGGCGGGCTGAGGATACGCAGTATTTT.